Listed below are T cell receptor beta chains from one sample, sequenced in a study of T cell changes during pregnancy in multiple sclerosis. Sequenced by immunoSEQ multiplex PCR; TCRdb stores in-frame clones only, minus some. Among around 43,000 clones listed, 89% were seen once. Sequenced material: CD4+ T cells from peripheral blood mononuclear cells, taken in the first trimester of pregnancy. These receptors were taken from a female donor with multiple sclerosis, enrolled in a pregnancy study. CDR3s include the opening cysteine and the closing phenylalanine or tryptophan. The D gene is left open where the match is weak. Clone size is given for some rows only: seen once, a few or many times, or a class if the clone is expanded.

>once|TRBJ2-2|NA|TRBV11-2
CASSSSRNTGELFF
TGTGCCAGCAGCTCCTCGAGGAACACCGGGGAGCTGTTTTTT
>NA|TRBJ2-1|NA|TRBV5-1
CASSLHADEQFF
TGCGCCAGCAGCTTACATGCCGATGAGCAGTTCTTC
>once|TRBJ2-6|TRBD1|TRBV23-1
CASSQPLPSDRVALSGANVLTF
TGCGCCAGCAGTCAACCTCTTCCTTCAGACAGGGTAGCCCTCTCTGGGGCCAACGTCCTGACTTTC
>NA|TRBJ2-5|TRBD1|TRBV5-6
CASSTGTEETQYF
TGTGCCAGCAGTACCGGGACAGAAGAGACCCAGTACTTC
>NA|TRBJ2-6|NA|TRBV5-6
CASSLRGTGANVLTF
TGTGCCAGCAGCTTGCGGGGTACTGGGGCCAACGTCCTGACTTTC
>NA|TRBJ1-5|NA|TRBV4-3
CASSQDANQPQHF
TGCGCCAGCAGCCAAGATGCGAATCAGCCCCAGCATTTT
>NA|TRBJ2-7|NA|TRBV28
CASRDTGLNEQYF
TGTGCCAGCAGAGATACAGGGTTAAACGAGCAGTACTTC
>NA|TRBJ2-5|TRBD2|TRBV7-2
CASSPPGLAEETQYF
TGTGCCAGCAGCCCTCCTGGACTAGCGGAAGAGACCCAGTACTTC
>NA|TRBJ2-3|TRBD1|TRBV19
CASSDPGQGTDTQYF
TGTGCCAGTAGTGATCCGGGACAGGGGACAGATACGCAGTATTTT
>NA|TRBJ2-7|TRBD2|TRBV2
CASSAGLKISSYEQYF
TGTGCCAGCAGTGCGGGACTAAAGATTAGTAGTTACGAGCAGTACTTC
>NA|TRBJ2-5|NA|TRBV29-1
CSVVGGQETQYF
TGCAGCGTTGTGGGGGGACAAGAGACCCAGTACTTC
>NA|TRBJ1-1|NA|TRBV5-1
CASSLEGENTEAFF
TGCGCCAGCAGCTTGGAAGGGGAGAACACTGAAGCTTTCTTT
>NA|TRBJ2-7|TRBD1|TRBV5-1
CASSLADRALNEQYF
TGCGCCAGCAGCCTGGCCGACAGGGCGCTTAACGAGCAGTACTTC
>NA|TRBJ2-7|NA|TRBV30
CAWTRSYEQYF
TGTGCCTGGACCCGTTCCTACGAGCAGTACTTC
>NA|TRBJ2-5|NA|TRBV11-2
CASSLVYYWGGETQYF
TGTGCCAGCAGCTTAGTTTATTACTGGGGCGGCGAGACCCAGTACTTC
>NA|TRBJ2-1|TRBD2|TRBV28
CASSPLTSGSDSSYNEQFF
TGTGCCAGCAGCCCCCTGACTAGCGGGAGTGACAGCTCCTACAATGAGCAGTTCTTC
>NA|TRBJ2-3|TRBD2|TRBV5-1
CASSSLAGGETDTQYF
TGCGCCAGCAGTTCTCTAGCGGGAGGGGAGACAGATACGCAGTATTTT
>NA|TRBJ2-7|TRBD1|TRBV28
CASIPEGQGFREQYF
TGTGCCAGCATCCCGGAGGGACAGGGATTTCGGGAGCAGTACTTC
>NA|TRBJ1-2|TRBD1|TRBV5-6
CASSLDSGQGVGYTF
TGTGCCAGCAGCTTGGATTCGGGACAGGGGGTTGGCTACACCTTC
>NA|TRBJ1-4|TRBD1|TRBV2
CASSAAGGNEKLFF
TGTGCCAGCAGTGCAGCAGGGGGCAACGAAAAACTGTTTTTT
>once|TRBJ1-1|NA|TRBV7-2
CASSLGRDREAFF
TGTGCCAGCAGCTTAGGCCGGGATAGGGAAGCTTTCTTT
>NA|TRBJ2-2|TRBD2|TRBV5-1
CASSKTSGKAGELFF
TGCGCCAGCAGCAAGACTAGCGGGAAAGCCGGGGAGCTGTTTTTT
>NA|TRBJ2-7|TRBD2|TRBV5-6
CASSPLAGGVYEQYF
TGTGCCAGCAGCCCCCTAGCGGGAGGGGTTTACGAGCAGTACTTC
>NA|TRBJ1-3|NA|TRBV20-1
CSARTGNTIYF
TGCAGTGCTAGGACAGGAAACACCATATATTTT
>NA|TRBJ1-1|NA|TRBV6-1
CATTVEGSGEAFF
TGTGCCACCACCGTGGAGGGCTCCGGCGAAGCTTTCTTT
>NA|TRBJ1-1|NA|TRBV28
CASTPSFGAAENEAFF
TGTGCCAGCACCCCCTCGTTTGGGGCAGCAGAGAATGAAGCTTTCTTT
>NA|TRBJ1-2|TRBD1|TRBV2
CASSEDTGAVNGYTF
TGTGCCAGCAGTGAAGATACAGGGGCGGTCAATGGCTACACCTTC
>NA|TRBJ2-1|NA|TRBV21-1
CASSKVRGRELYNEQFF
TGTGCCAGCAGCAAAGTTAGGGGAAGAGAGCTTTACAATGAGCAGTTCTTC
>NA|TRBJ2-3|NA|TRBV2
CASRGNGGGTDTQYF
TGTGCCAGCAGGGGTAACGGGGGTGGCACAGATACGCAGTATTTT
>NA|TRBJ2-6|TRBD1|TRBV13
CASSLRQGAVGANVLTF
TGTGCCAGCAGCTTAAGACAGGGGGCGGTTGGGGCCAACGTCCTGACTTTC
>NA|TRBJ2-2|NA|TRBV5-1
CASSLSYGVGTGELFF
TGCGCCAGCAGCTTGAGTTACGGGGTTGGGACCGGGGAGCTGTTTTTT
>NA|TRBJ1-4|TRBD1|TRBV5-6
CASSLQGSTNEKLFF
TGTGCCAGCAGCTTACAGGGGTCAACTAATGAAAAACTGTTTTTT
>NA|TRBJ2-3|NA|TRBV6-5
CASSYSSRTDTQYF
TGTGCCAGCAGTTACTCTAGCCGCACAGATACGCAGTATTTT
>NA|TRBJ2-5|NA|TRBV5-6
CASSLTGMLMETQYF
TGTGCCAGCAGCTTGACAGGGATGCTAATGGAGACCCAGTACTTC
>NA|TRBJ1-6|TRBD1|TRBV28
CASSSDRALHF
TGTGCCAGCTCTTCGGACAGGGCCCTCCACTTT